The source of this T cell receptor beta chain is a study of blood T cell repertoires in COVID-19. Study context: The samples span acute and convalescent COVID-19 from the United States, Italy and Spain.

Trimming stripped 8 bases from V and 3 bases from J, with 10 bases between. The CDR3 runs 13 residues. Looked up from germline, CDR1 is MDHEN and CDR2 is SYDVKM. TCRdb's table, derived via immunoSEQ multiplex PCR, lists solely in-frame clones and lacks some. This sample yields some 95,000 clones, of which 75% to 90% are seen a single time; 1.2% belongs to the top ten. This receptor was obtained from an elderly man with active or convalescent COVID-19. Input material: peripheral blood. The chain recombines TRBV28 with TRBJ1-4; D may be TRBD1 (6 bases). Here the CDR3 reads CASLDSPNEKLFF. The CDR3 DNA sequence: TGTGCCAGCTTGGACAGTCCTAATGAAAAACTGTTTTTT. Supplemented by reference TRBV28 and TRBJ1-4, the full variable domain reads DVKVTQSSRYLVKRTGEKVFLECVQDMDHENMFWYRQDPGLGLRLIYFSYDVKMKEKGDIPEGYSVSREKKERFSLILESASTNQTSMYLCASLDSPNEKLFFGSGTQLSVL.